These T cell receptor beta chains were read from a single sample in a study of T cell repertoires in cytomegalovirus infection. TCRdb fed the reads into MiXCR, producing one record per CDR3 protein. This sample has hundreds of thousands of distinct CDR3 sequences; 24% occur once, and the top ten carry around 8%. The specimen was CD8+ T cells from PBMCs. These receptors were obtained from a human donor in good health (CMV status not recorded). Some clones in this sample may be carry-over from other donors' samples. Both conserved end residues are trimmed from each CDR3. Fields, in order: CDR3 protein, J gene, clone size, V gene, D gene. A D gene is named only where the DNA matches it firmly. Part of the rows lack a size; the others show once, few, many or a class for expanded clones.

ASRDQGTEAF,TRBJ1-1,.,TRBV9,.
ASSLEGAGLGSSGANVLT,TRBJ2-6,.,TRBV7-9,.
ASSQDQARVYEQY,TRBJ2-7,few,TRBV4-1,.
ASSYPGGGGGSPLH,TRBJ1-6,few,TRBV6-5,.
ASSLALAGGSYNEQF,TRBJ2-1,.,TRBV7-9,TRBD2
ASSSLGTSGGRLSYEQY,TRBJ2-7,.,TRBV2,TRBD2
ASSYAGVSGTDTQY,TRBJ2-3,.,TRBV6-8,.
ASSLDFATQGTQY,TRBJ2-5,.,TRBV7-6,.
ASSPTGTMNTEAF,TRBJ1-1,few,TRBV6-2/TRBV6-3,.
SVEGRVGYGYT,TRBJ1-2,few,TRBV29-1,.
SARQGGYGYT,TRBJ1-2,.,TRBV20-1,TRBD1
ASKDKNTEAF,TRBJ1-1,few,TRBV6-2/TRBV6-3,.
ASRRTNTEAF,TRBJ1-1,many,TRBV28,.
VSSPGGGQETQY,TRBJ2-5,.,TRBV12-3/TRBV12-4,.
ATSRQLAGGVNEQF,TRBJ2-1,.,TRBV15,TRBD2
ASSFDRGLEQY,TRBJ2-7,.,TRBV12-3/TRBV12-4,TRBD1
ASSSGPNSPLH,TRBJ1-6,.,TRBV19,.
ASSTLRQGSSGGYTDTQY,TRBJ2-3,few,TRBV6-5,TRBD2
ASRSGRHTEAF,TRBJ1-1,many,TRBV7-9,.
ASSLAGWGGRNTGELF,TRBJ2-2,.,TRBV28,.
SVDRGDSWQETQY,TRBJ2-5,.,TRBV29-1,.
ASSTAGALTDTQY,TRBJ2-3,few,TRBV19,.
SVESTQY,TRBJ2-3,.,TRBV29-1,.
SVSPTEAF,TRBJ1-1,.,TRBV29-1,.
ASSADVHSGNTIY,TRBJ1-3,many,TRBV25-1,.
ASHQRGGTDTQY,TRBJ2-3,.,TRBV13,TRBD2
ASSLSVNTGELF,TRBJ2-2,many,TRBV12-3/TRBV12-4,.
ASSLEQGSEAF,TRBJ1-1,.,TRBV7-6,.
ASSQRGLADNEQF,TRBJ2-1,many,TRBV7-2,TRBD2
ASSHRGPPPSTDTQY,TRBJ2-3,once,TRBV7-9,TRBD1
ASSYTELAGELF,TRBJ2-2,few,TRBV6-2/TRBV6-3,.
ASSQDWRVGREEKLF,TRBJ1-4,many,TRBV4-3,.
ASSRDRGHGANVLT,TRBJ2-6,.,TRBV12-3/TRBV12-4,TRBD1
ASSSWTGGSTDTQY,TRBJ2-3,.,TRBV5-1,TRBD1
AISEGGGRQPQH,TRBJ1-5,.,TRBV10-3,.
AVSRDNYEQY,TRBJ2-7,.,TRBV10-3,.
ASRDRGGDYGYT,TRBJ1-2,.,TRBV5-1,TRBD1
AISESIILTGENTGELF,TRBJ2-2,few,TRBV10-3,TRBD1
ASSLGHDGYT,TRBJ1-2,few,TRBV7-9,.
SARDPSGTETNYGYT,TRBJ1-2,.,TRBV20-1,TRBD1
ASRSPNSYYGYT,TRBJ1-2,.,TRBV5-6,.
ASSSYYREETQY,TRBJ2-5,few,TRBV28,.
ASSGWGDRGLDYGYT,TRBJ1-2,many,TRBV7-2,.
ASSLAGESDKNIQY,TRBJ2-4,.,TRBV6-2/TRBV6-3,TRBD2
ASSYGLAGAGELF,TRBJ2-2,.,TRBV27,TRBD2
SVGNRDRGVYGYT,TRBJ1-2,.,TRBV29-1,TRBD1
ASSETNRGRNGYT,TRBJ1-2,.,TRBV2,TRBD1
SVQRGDPGYT,TRBJ1-2,many,TRBV29-1,.